The 3 T cell receptor beta chains given below trace back to one sample, sequenced in a study of response to subunit inactivated influenza vaccine. TCRdb independently ran MiXCR on the RT-PCR reads; one entry per CDR3 protein. The sample yields approximately 530,000 distinct CDR3 sequences, around 8% seen once. The sequencing here drew on PBMCs from blood, taken less than 30 months after vaccination. The source is a man between 50 and 75 years old who received an inactivated influenza vaccine.

The genes are TRBV6-2 or TRBV6-3 and TRBJ2-4, with TRBD1 matching over 7 bases. Per the germline V gene, CDR1 is MNHEY and CDR2 is SVGEGT. The CDR3 totals 17 residues. V lost 0 bases to trimming and J lost 6 bases; unmatched junction nucleotides: 11. CDR3 nucleotide sequence: TGTGCCAGCAGTTACTCTATAGAATCCAACAGGGGAAACATTCAGTACTTC. Translating it yields CASSYSIESNRGNIQYF.

This clonotype was recorded a few times. The chain employs TRBV24-1 and TRBJ2-1, with TRBD1 as a possible D gene (7 bases). Trimming left V 4 bases short and J 0 bases short, with 12 bases between. The CDR3 sequence is 16 residues long. The germline CDR1 and CDR2 sequences are KGHDR and SFDVKD. This CDR3 reads CATSDYQGGSYNEQFF. CDR3 DNA sequence: TGTGCCACCAGTGACTATCAGGGGGGCTCCTACAATGAGCAGTTCTTC.

This clonotype was counted many times. The chain recombines TRBV5-1 with TRBJ1-1; 8 bases match TRBD1. The CDR3 runs 17 residues. In germline, CDR1 is SGHRS, CDR2 YFSETQ. V trimming: 4 bases; J trimming: 0 bases; junction bases outside the gene matches: 11. This chain's CDR3 is CASSPVGTGGVNTEAFF. For the CDR3, the DNA is TGCGCCAGCAGCCCAGTCGGGACAGGAGGGGTGAACACTGAAGCTTTCTTT.